The sequence of this TCR beta chain was determined in a study of T cell repertoires in cytomegalovirus infection. The overall study: HLA-B-restricted CMV epitopes that are well studied, plus recently identified HLA-C-restricted ones, were used by the study. Both a matching HLA type and CMV infection were indicated by public TCR beta signatures.

TCRdb redid the calling of the reads with MiXCR, one entry per CDR3 protein. The sample holds hundreds of thousands of distinct CDR3 sequences, 33% seen once. This clonotype was seen a few times. What it binds is not known. The CDR3 sequence is 14 residues long. Germline CDR1 SGHAT, CDR2 FQNNGV. Trimming shortened V by 1 base and J by 4 bases, and 11 bases separated the two germline ends. The chain links TRBV11-2 to TRBJ2-7; D tentatively reads TRBD1 or TRBD2 (6 bases each). The receptor's source is a human donor in good health (CMV status not recorded). Some clones in this sample may be carry-over from other donors' samples. Specimen: cultured PBMCs, collected from culture after CMV antigen stimulation. CDR3 protein: CASSLGGADYEQYV. The CDR3 nucleotides are TGTGCCAGCAGCTTAGGGGGGGCGGATTACGAGCAGTACGTC.